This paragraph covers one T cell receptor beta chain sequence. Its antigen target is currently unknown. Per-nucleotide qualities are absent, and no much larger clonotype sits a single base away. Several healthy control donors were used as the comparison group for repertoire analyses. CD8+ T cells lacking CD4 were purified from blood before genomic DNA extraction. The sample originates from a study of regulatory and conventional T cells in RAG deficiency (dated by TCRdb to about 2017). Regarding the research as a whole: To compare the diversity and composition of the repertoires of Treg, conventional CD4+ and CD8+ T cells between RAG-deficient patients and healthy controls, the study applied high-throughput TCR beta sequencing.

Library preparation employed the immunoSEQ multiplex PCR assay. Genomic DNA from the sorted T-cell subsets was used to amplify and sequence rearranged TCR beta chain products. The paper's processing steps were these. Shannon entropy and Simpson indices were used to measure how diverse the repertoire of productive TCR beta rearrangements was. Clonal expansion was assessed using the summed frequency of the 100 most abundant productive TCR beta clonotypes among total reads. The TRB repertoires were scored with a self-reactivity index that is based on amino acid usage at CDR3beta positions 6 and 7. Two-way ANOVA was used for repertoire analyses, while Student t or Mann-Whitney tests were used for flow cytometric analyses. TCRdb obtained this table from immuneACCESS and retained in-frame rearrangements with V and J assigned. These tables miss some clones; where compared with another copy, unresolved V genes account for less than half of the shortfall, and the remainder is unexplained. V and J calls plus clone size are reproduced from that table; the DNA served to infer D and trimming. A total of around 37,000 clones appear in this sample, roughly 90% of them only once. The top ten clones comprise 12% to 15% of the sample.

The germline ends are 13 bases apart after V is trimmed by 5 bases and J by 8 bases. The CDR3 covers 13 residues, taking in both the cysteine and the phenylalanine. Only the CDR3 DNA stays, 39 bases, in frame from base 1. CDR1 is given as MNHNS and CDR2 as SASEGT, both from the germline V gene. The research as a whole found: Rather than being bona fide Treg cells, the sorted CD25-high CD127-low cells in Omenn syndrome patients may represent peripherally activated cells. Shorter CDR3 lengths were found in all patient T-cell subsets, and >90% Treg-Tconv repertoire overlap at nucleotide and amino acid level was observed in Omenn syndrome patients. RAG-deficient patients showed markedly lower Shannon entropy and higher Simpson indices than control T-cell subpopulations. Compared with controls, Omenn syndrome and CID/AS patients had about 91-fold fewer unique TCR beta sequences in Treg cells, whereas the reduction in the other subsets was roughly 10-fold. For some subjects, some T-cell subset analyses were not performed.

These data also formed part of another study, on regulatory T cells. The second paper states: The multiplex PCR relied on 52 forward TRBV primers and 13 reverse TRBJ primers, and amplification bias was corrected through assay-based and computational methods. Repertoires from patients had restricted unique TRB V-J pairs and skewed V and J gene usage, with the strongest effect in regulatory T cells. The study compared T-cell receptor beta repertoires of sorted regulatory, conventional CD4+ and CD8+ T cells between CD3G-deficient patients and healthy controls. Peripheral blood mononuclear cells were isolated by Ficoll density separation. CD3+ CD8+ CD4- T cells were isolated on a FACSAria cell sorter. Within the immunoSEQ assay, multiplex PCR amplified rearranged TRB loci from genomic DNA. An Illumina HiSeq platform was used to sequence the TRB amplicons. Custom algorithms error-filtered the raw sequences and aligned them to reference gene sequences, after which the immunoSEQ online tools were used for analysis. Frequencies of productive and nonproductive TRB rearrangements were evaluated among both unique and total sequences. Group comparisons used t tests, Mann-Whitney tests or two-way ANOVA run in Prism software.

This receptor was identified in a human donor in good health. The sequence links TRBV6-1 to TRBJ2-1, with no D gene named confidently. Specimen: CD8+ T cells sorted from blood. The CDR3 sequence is CASSSYHEDEQFF. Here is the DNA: TGTGCCAGCAGTTCCTACCACGAGGATGAGCAGTTCTTC.